This T cell receptor beta chain was sequenced for a study of cytomegalovirus exposure and HLA in healthy donors. The PCR ran on 60 Vbeta and 13 Jbeta primers. The repertoire was sequenced with immunoSEQ multiplex PCR; TCRdb's copy has only in-frame clones and lacks some. In all, the sample yields around 100,000 clones. CDR1 is SEHNR and CDR2 is FQNEAQ in the germline V gene (reference sequence). V lost 2 bases and J lost 10, with 8 bases in between. The length of the CDR3 is 11 residues. The receptor was isolated from a woman aged 25-40 years in good health and CMV-seronegative. The V gene is TRBV7-9, the J gene TRBJ1-1; the D is unclear. The sample comprised PBMCs. This chain's CDR3 is CASSLMVRAFF. CDR3 in DNA: TGTGCCAGCAGCTTAATGGTGCGAGCTTTCTTT.